This T cell receptor (beta chain) was identified during a study of metastatic and nonmetastatic thyroid tumors. The wider study: Repertoire comparison spanned blood and tumor or nodule tissue of malignant and benign thyroid patients. General study points: Malignant tumors reportedly showed significantly higher TCR beta diversity than benign nodules in both blood and tumor.

Source study methods: Differences in CDR3 between clinicopathological groups were drawn on to build a classifier intended to discriminate distant-metastatic papillary thyroid cancer patients. TCRdb re-analyzed the PCR reads using MiXCR. These V and J calls derive from TCRdb rather than the authors' analysis. The repertoire holds 35,000 to 45,000 clones, with 9% to 13% as singletons. This clone has a count of ten or more. What it binds is not known. CDR1 and CDR2 (germline): SGDLS, YYNGEE. The CDR3 length is 17 residues. V lost 1 base, J lost 4 bases, and 21 bases lay in between. Patients had received no treatment of any kind before thyroid surgery.

The TCR was taken from a male donor with papillary thyroid cancer or a benign thyroid nodule (not recorded which). Some clones in this sample may be carry-over from other donors' samples. The chain employs TRBV9 and TRBJ2-7; D is ambiguous. What was sequenced was blood. The CDR3 protein is CASSVLILRQAIYEQYF. The CDR3, as DNA: TGTGCCAGCAGCGTACTCATCCTGCGGCAGGCAATTTACGAGCAGTACTTC.